The rows below give T cell receptor beta chains drawn from one sample of a study of PD-1 blockade in classical Hodgkin lymphoma. Assay used: immunoSEQ multiplex PCR; TCRdb lists only in-frame clones, some missing. The table records 7,200 or so clones, roughly three quarters of them present only once. Specimen: peripheral blood mononuclear cells (PBMCs), collected before the second cycle of nivolumab. Receptor source: a human donor with classical Hodgkin lymphoma. Both conserved end residues are part of each CDR3. The D gene is left open where the match is weak.

J	D	V	DNA	CDR3
TRBJ2-7	NA	TRBV19	TGTGCCAGTAGTCCCAGTTTCGGGACCGACTACGAGCAGTACTTC	CASSPSFGTDYEQYF
TRBJ2-1	NA	TRBV28	TGTGCCAGCAGTTTAAGATCAGGGCAAGTTGATGAGCAGTTCTTC	CASSLRSGQVDEQFF
TRBJ1-1	NA	TRBV2	TGTGCCAGCAGTGTTGCGGTGAACACTGAAGCTTTCTTT	CASSVAVNTEAFF
TRBJ2-1	TRBD2	TRBV2	TGTGCCAGCAGTGAGCCTATAGCGGGGTACAATGAGCAGTTCTTC	CASSEPIAGYNEQFF
TRBJ1-1	NA	TRBV7-3	TGTGCCAGCAGCCCACTACAGCTGGGGACTGAAGCTTTCTTT	CASSPLQLGTEAFF
TRBJ2-1	TRBD2	TRBV7-9	TGTGCCAGCAGCTTAGATGGACTAGCGGGGGGGAATGAGCAGTTCTTC	CASSLDGLAGGNEQFF
TRBJ1-4	NA	TRBV6-6	TGTGCCGCCGAGGGGTCAACTAATGAAAAACTGTTTTTT	CAAEGSTNEKLFF
TRBJ2-1	NA	TRBV2	TGTGCCAGCAGTGAAGGTCAGTTTGGTAGGGAGCAGTTCTTC	CASSEGQFGREQFF
TRBJ1-4	TRBD1	TRBV5-1	TGCGCCAGCAGCTCGACAGGGGATGGGGAAAAACTGTTTTTT	CASSSTGDGEKLFF
TRBJ1-3	TRBD1	TRBV11-2	TGTGCCAGCAGCTTAGCGTATCGACAGGGCCCTGGAAACACCATATATTTT	CASSLAYRQGPGNTIYF
TRBJ2-7	TRBD2	TRBV5-8	TGTGCCAGCAGCCCAGGGACTAGCGGGAGCGTTTCGGTCGAGCAGTACTTC	CASSPGTSGSVSVEQYF
TRBJ2-2	NA	TRBV2	TGTGCCAGCAGTGGGGCCCGGGGCACCGGGGAGCTGTTTTTT	CASSGARGTGELFF
TRBJ2-7	NA	TRBV6-1	TGTGCCAGCAGCCCTGGTTGGGAGCAGTACTTC	CASSPGWEQYF
TRBJ2-7	NA	TRBV7-8	TGTGCCAGCAGCTTAGACCCCGGTCAGGGCTACGAGCAGTACTTC	CASSLDPGQGYEQYF
TRBJ1-3	NA	TRBV11-2	TGTGCCAGCAGCCCTACGACGGGGGCGCCTGGAAACACCATATATTTT	CASSPTTGAPGNTIYF
TRBJ1-2	NA	TRBV11-2	TGTGCCAGCAGCCTGGACGCCTGGGATGGCTACACCTTC	CASSLDAWDGYTF
TRBJ2-2	NA	TRBV19	TGTGCCAGTAGTATAGCCCTAGCCTCGGCCGGGGAGCTGTTTTTT	CASSIALASAGELFF
TRBJ1-1	TRBD1	TRBV7-8	TGTGCCAGTAGCTTACAGGGGGGCCACACTGAAGCTTTCTTT	CASSLQGGHTEAFF
TRBJ2-7	NA	TRBV5-4	TGTGCCAGCAGCCCGGGGCCCGACTACGAGCAGTACTTC	CASSPGPDYEQYF
TRBJ2-5	TRBD1	TRBV29-1	TGCAGCGTCACACCTTCGACAGGGTTGCAAGAGACCCAGTACTTC	CSVTPSTGLQETQYF
TRBJ2-7	TRBD1	TRBV7-9	TGTGCCAGCAGCGAGGACAGGGGGTTCTACGAGCAGTACTTC	CASSEDRGFYEQYF